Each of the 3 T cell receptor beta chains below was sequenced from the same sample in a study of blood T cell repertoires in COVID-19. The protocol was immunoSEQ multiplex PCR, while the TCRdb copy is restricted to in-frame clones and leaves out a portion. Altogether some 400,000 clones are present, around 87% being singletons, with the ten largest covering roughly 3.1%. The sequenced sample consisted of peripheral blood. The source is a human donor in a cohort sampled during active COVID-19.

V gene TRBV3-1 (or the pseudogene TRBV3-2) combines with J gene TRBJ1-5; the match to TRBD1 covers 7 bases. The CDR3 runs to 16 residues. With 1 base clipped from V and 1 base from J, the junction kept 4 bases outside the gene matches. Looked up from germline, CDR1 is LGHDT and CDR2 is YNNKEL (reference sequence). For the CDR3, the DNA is TGTGCCAGCAGCCAAGCGGGGACAGAGAGCAATCAGCCCCAGCATTTT. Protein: CASSQAGTESNQPQHF.

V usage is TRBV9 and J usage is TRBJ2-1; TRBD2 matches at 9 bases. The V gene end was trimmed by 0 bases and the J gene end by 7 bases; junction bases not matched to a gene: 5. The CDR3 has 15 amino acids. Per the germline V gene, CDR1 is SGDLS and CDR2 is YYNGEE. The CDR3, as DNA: TGTGCCAGCAGCGTAGCTGGCGGGGGGGGAAATGAGCAGTTCTTC. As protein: CASSVAGGGGNEQFF.

The CDR3 sequence is CASSLGGGRETQYF. The CDR3 nucleotides read TGTGCCAGCAGCCTCGGGGGGGGCCGGGAGACCCAGTACTTC. V is TRBV9 and J is TRBJ2-5, with 8 bases aligning to TRBD2. The V and J ends lost 4 bases and 5 bases, in that order; junction bases with no gene match: 7. The CDR3 is made up of 14 amino acids. Germline loops: CDR1 SGDLS, CDR2 YYNGEE.